This T cell receptor beta chain appears in the sequencing data of a study of T cells in Graves' hyperthyroidism and ophthalmopathy. Overall study: Upon initial diagnosis and before any treatment, peripheral blood was collected.

Germline CDR1 KGHSH, CDR2 LQKENI. V dropped 2 bases and J dropped 6 bases, with 23 bases sitting between them. This CDR3 comprises 17 residues. Graves' hyperthyroidism showing no ophthalmopathy progression within 18 months was considered stable. PBMCs were obtained from 10 ml fresh peripheral blood. Amplified TCR beta CDR3 regions came from RNA transcripts. Researchers ran a first-round RT-PCR on the TCR CDR3 using the HTBI primer set. A single record per CDR3 protein comes from TCRdb applying MiXCR to the multiplex PCR reads. Altogether fewer than 350,000 distinct CDR3 sequences are present, roughly 18% being singletons, with the ten largest covering approximately 49%.

The TCR sequence derives from a woman between 45 and 65 years old with Graves' hyperthyroidism. The sample comprised blood. The rearrangement uses TRBV18 and TRBJ2-7; D may be TRBD1 (8 bases). The CDR3 is CASSPGGTGAGVGEQYF. The CDR3 region has the DNA TGTGCCAGCTCACCAGGGGGGACAGGTGCGGGAGTGGGCGAGCAGTACTTC.